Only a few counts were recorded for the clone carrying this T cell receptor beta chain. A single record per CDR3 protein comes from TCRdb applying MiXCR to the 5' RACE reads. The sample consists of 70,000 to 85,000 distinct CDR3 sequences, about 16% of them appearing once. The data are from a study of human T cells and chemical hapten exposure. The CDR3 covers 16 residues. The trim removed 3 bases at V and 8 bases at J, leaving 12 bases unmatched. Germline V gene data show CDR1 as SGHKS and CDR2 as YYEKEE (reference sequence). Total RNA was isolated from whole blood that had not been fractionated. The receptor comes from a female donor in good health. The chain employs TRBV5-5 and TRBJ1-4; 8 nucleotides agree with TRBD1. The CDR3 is CASSSHRQGLSEKLFF. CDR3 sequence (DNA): TGTGCCAGCAGCTCGCATAGACAGGGGCTGAGCGAAAAACTGTTTTTT.